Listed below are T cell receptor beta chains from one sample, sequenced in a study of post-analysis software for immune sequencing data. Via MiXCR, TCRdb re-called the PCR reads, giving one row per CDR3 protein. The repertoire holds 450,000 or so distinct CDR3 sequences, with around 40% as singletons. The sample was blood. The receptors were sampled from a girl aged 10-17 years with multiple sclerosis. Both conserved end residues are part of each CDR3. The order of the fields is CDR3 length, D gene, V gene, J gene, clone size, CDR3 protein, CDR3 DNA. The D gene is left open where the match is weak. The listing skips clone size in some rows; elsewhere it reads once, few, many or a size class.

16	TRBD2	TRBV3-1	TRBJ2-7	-	CASSHTQGLTSYEQYF	TGTGCCAGCAGCCATACCCAGGGACTAACCTCCTACGAGCAGTACTTC
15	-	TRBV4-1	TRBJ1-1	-	CASSQDGSSKTEAFF	TGCGCCAGCAGCCAAGATGGATCTTCCAAGACTGAAGCTTTCTTT
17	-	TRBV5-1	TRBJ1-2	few	CASSPGPSRGGGYGYTF	TGCGCCAGCAGCCCCGGACCGAGCCGCGGGGGGGGCTATGGCTACACCTTC
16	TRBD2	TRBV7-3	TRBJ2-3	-	CASSLMGLAGTDTQYF	TGTGCCAGCAGCTTAATGGGACTAGCGGGGACAGATACGCAGTATTTT
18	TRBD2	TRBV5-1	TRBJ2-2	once	CASSRGTSGSLYTGELFF	TGCGCCAGCAGCCGCGGGACTAGCGGGAGCTTATACACCGGGGAGCTGTTTTTT
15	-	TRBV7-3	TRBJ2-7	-	CASSRRDGKSYEQYF	TGTGCCAGCAGTCGAAGGGACGGGAAATCCTACGAGCAGTACTTC
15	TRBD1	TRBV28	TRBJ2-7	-	CASSSGQGPSYEQYF	TGTGCCAGCAGCTCGGGACAGGGGCCTTCCTACGAGCAGTACTTC
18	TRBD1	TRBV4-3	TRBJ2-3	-	CASSQSDGTDISTDTQYF	TGCGCCAGCAGCCAAAGTGATGGGACAGACATTTCCACAGATACGCAGTATTTT
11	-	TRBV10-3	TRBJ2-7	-	CAISETHEQYF	TGTGCCATCAGTGAAACCCACGAGCAGTACTTC
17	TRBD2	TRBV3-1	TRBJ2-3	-	CASSQDSRLAGMNTQYF	TGTGCCAGCAGCCAAGATAGTAGGCTAGCGGGAATGAATACGCAGTATTTT
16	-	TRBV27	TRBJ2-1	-	CTSSLWPGPIHNEQFF	TGTACCAGCAGTTTATGGCCGGGACCCATACACAATGAGCAGTTCTTC
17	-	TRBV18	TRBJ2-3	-	CASSARLTGRFTDTQYF	TGTGCCAGCTCCGCAAGATTGACGGGGAGGTTCACAGATACGCAGTATTTT
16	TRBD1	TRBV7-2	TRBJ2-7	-	CASSSSAGTGAYEQYF	TGTGCCAGCAGCTCCTCCGCCGGGACAGGGGCCTACGAGCAGTACTTC
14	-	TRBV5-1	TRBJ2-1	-	CASTQVIEGDEQFF	TGCGCCAGCACCCAGGTGATCGAGGGGGATGAGCAGTTCTTC
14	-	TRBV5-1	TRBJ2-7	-	CASSWASESYEQYF	TGCGCCAGTAGCTGGGCTAGCGAGAGTTACGAGCAGTACTTC
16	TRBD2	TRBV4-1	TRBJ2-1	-	CASSQGTRASYNEQFF	TGCGCCAGCAGCCAAGGGACTAGGGCGTCCTACAATGAGCAGTTCTTC
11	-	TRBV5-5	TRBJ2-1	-	CASSWVDEQFF	TGTGCCAGCAGCTGGGTCGATGAGCAGTTCTTC
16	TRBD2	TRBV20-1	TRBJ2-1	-	CSASPAGGPGDNEQFF	TGCAGTGCTAGCCCAGCGGGAGGGCCAGGAGACAATGAGCAGTTCTTC